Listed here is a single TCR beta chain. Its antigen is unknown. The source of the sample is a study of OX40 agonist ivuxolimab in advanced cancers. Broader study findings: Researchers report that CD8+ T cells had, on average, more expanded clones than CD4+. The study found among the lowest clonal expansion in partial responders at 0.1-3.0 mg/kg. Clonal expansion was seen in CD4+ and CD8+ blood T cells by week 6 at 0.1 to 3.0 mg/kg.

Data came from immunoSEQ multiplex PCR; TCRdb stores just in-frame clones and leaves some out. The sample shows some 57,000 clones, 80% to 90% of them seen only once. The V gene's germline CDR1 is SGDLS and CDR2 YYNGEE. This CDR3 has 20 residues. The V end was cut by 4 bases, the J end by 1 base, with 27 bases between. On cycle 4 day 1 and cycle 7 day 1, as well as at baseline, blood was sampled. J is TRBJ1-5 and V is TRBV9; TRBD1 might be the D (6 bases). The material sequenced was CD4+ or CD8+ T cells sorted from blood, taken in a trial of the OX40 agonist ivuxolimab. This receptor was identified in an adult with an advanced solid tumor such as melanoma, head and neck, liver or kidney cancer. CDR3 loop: CASSPSGGGAEGRSNQPQHF. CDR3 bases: TGTGCCAGCAGCCCGAGTGGGGGGGGCGCGGAAGGTAGAAGCAATCAGCCCCAGCATTTT.